These 30 T cell receptor beta chains were all obtained from the same sample, sequenced in a study of T cells of healthy individuals. One entry per CDR3 protein, called by TCRdb with MiXCR from the 5' RACE reads. The table lists 85,000 to 100,000 distinct CDR3 sequences, approximately 15% of them singletons. These receptors were collected from a human donor in good health.

V is TRBV10-3 and J is TRBJ1-1; 7 bases match TRBD1. Germline V gene lookup returns CDR1 ENHRY and CDR2 SYGVKD. CDR3 length: 16 amino acids. The J segment lost 1 base and the V segment lost 2 bases, leaving 7 bases of the junction unmatched. CDR3 protein: CAISEIAQGGNTEAFF. The CDR3 nucleotides read TGTGCCATCAGTGAGATCGCTCAGGGGGGGAACACTGAAGCTTTCTTT.

This clonotype was detected a few times. This chain links TRBV14 with TRBJ1-6, with 11 bases identical to TRBD1. The V gene end was trimmed by 3 bases and the J gene end by 9 bases; junction bases not matched to a gene: 4. CDR3 length equals 15 residues. Germline V gene data show CDR1 as SGHDN and CDR2 as FVKESK. As DNA, the CDR3 is TGTGCCAGCAGCCAGGGACAGGGGGTTGGTTCACCCCTCCACTTT. Protein sequence: CASSQGQGVGSPLHF.

This clonotype showed up just a few times. The chain links TRBV4-1 to TRBJ2-7; D perhaps matches TRBD2 (6 bases). CDR1 is MGHRA and CDR2 is YSYEKL in the germline V gene. The CDR3 consists of 15 residues. Trimming shortened V by 1 base and J by 3 bases, and 13 bases separated the two germline ends. CDR3 sequence: CASSQVGGPFYEQYF. For the CDR3, the DNA is TGCGCCAGCAGCCAAGTCGGGGGTCCGTTCTACGAGCAGTACTTC.

This clonotype was observed many times. This chain joins TRBV6-5 and TRBJ2-5, with 7 bases matching TRBD1. V lost 0 bases, J lost 2 bases, and 3 bases stayed unmatched. Germline assignment: CDR1 MNHEY and CDR2 SVGAGI. The CDR3 is made up of 15 amino acids. This chain's CDR3 is CASSYSGQVQETQYF. In nucleotides, the CDR3 is TGTGCCAGCAGTTACTCAGGACAGGTACAAGAGACCCAGTACTTC.

V is TRBV6-6 and J is TRBJ2-5; D unclear. Between the trimmed V and J ends, which lost 1 base and 0 bases, there was a span of 9 bases. The CDR3 is 15 amino acids. The V gene's germline CDR1 is MNHNY and CDR2 SVGAGI (reference sequence). CDR3 sequence (DNA): TGTGCCAGCAGTTACTACACAGCGTACCAAGAGACCCAGTACTTC. Its protein is CASSYYTAYQETQYF.

V and J are TRBV11-2 and TRBJ1-1; TRBD1 matches at 9 bases. The germline CDR1 and CDR2 sequences are SGHAT and FQNNGV. The trim removed 5 bases at V and 9 bases at J, leaving 13 bases unmatched. There are 15 residues in the CDR3. CDR3 sequence (DNA): TGTGCCAGCAGCCCACACCCGGGGACAGGGTTACAAGCTTTCTTT. This sequence encodes CASSPHPGTGLQAFF.

The chain joins TRBV7-2 to TRBJ1-2; tentative D call: TRBD1 (5 bases). The V gene's germline CDR1 is SGHTA and CDR2 FQGNSA. The CDR3 is 17 residues long. V lost 0 bases and J 0 bases, leaving 14 bases between the germline ends. The CDR3 sequence: CASSLAPQGGSNYGYTF. DNA of the CDR3: TGTGCCAGCAGCTTAGCTCCCCAGGGTGGATCTAACTATGGCTACACCTTC.

This clonotype was counted only a few times. The chain combines TRBV5-1 with TRBJ1-5; D is unclear. Germline V gives CDR1 SGHRS, CDR2 YFSETQ. Trimming removed 1 base from V and 5 bases from J, with 7 bases in between. The CDR3 extends over 13 amino acids. The CDR3 sequence: CASSLSVDQPQHF. CDR3 DNA sequence: TGCGCCAGCAGCTTGAGCGTGGATCAGCCCCAGCATTTT.

The sample holds a few counts of this clonotype. V usage is TRBV10-3 and J usage is TRBJ2-3, with 8 positions matching TRBD1. The CDR3 loop spans 14 amino acids. With 4 bases clipped from V and 7 bases from J, the junction kept 7 bases outside the gene matches. In germline, CDR1 is ENHRY, CDR2 SYGVKD. This CDR3 is CAISGQGNLNTQYF. Written as DNA, the CDR3 is TGTGCCATCAGTGGACAGGGGAATTTAAATACGCAGTATTTT.

This clonotype was seen a few times. The chain employs TRBV3-1 and TRBJ2-5, with a tentative D call TRBD2 (5 bases). Germline CDR1 reads LGHDT; CDR2 reads YNNKEL (reference sequence). The CDR3 totals 13 residues. V lost 5 bases and J lost 1, with 8 bases in between. The CDR3 loop is CASSVARQETQYF. CDR3 nucleotide sequence: TGTGCCAGCAGCGTAGCGCGCCAAGAGACCCAGTACTTC.

The rearrangement links TRBV6-2 or TRBV6-3 to TRBJ1-4; the D is unclear. Germline V gene data show CDR1 as MNHEY and CDR2 as SVGEGT. The CDR3 has 14 residues. The V end lost 7 bases, the J end lost 0 bases, and 9 bases lay between the germline ends. CDR3 in amino acids: CASNSASTNEKLFF. CDR3 sequence (DNA): TGTGCCAGCAACTCAGCGTCAACTAATGAAAAACTGTTTTTT.

This clonotype was observed a few times. This sequence joins TRBV2 and TRBJ2-3; D might be TRBD2 (7 bases). The V end lost 7 bases, the J end lost 6 bases, and 20 bases lay between the germline ends. The CDR3 loop spans 15 amino acids. The germline gives CDR1 SNHLY, CDR2 FYNNEI. As DNA, the CDR3 is TGTGCCAGCACCGAGGGGGGGGGACGGGTGGATACGCAGTATTTT. Amino acid sequence: CASTEGGGRVDTQYF.

The chain has TRBV6-2 or TRBV6-3 and TRBJ2-7, with TRBD1 matching 8 bases. The CDR3 totals 14 residues. Germline CDR1 MNHEY, CDR2 SVGEGT. Unmatched junction bases numbered 5, after V lost 5 bases and J lost 2 bases. The CDR3 reads CASSEGQEAYEQYF. The CDR3 DNA follows: TGTGCCAGCAGTGAGGGACAGGAGGCCTACGAGCAGTACTTC.

V and J are TRBV6-2 or TRBV6-3 and TRBJ1-2; D remains unclear. The CDR3 loop spans 15 amino acids. CDR1 and CDR2 from the germline V gene are MNHEY and SVGEGT. V was cut by 2 bases and J by 2 bases, with 12 bases left in between. The CDR3 is CASSYRPSSNYGYTF. The CDR3 DNA is TGTGCCAGCAGTTACCGACCTTCCAGCAACTATGGCTACACCTTC.

J is TRBJ2-7 and V is TRBV28; 8 bases match TRBD1. CDR1 is MDHEN, CDR2 SYDVKM, per germline. V was pared by 10 bases and J by 2 bases, with 7 bases of the junction left unmatched. The length of the CDR3 is 13 residues. CDR3 sequence: CATHGTGPYEQYF. The CDR3 DNA follows: TGTGCCACACACGGGACAGGTCCCTACGAGCAGTACTTC.

This clonotype has just a few counts. The rearrangement joins TRBV7-9 to TRBJ1-1; no reliable D call. V shed 6 bases and J shed 11 bases, with 19 bases lying between them. Germline V gene lookup returns CDR1 SEHNR and CDR2 FQNEAQ (reference sequence). The CDR3 is 13 amino acids. CDR3 DNA sequence: TGTGCCAGCAGTTCTAGCCAGAATGGTTGGGCTTTCTTT. The encoded protein is CASSSSQNGWAFF.

This clonotype was picked up many times. This chain joins TRBV28 and TRBJ2-1; 9 bases match TRBD2. J was trimmed by 0 bases and V by 6 bases; bases with no gene match: 9. CDR1 is MDHEN and CDR2 is SYDVKM in the germline V gene. This CDR3 has 17 residues. In nucleotides, the CDR3 is TGTGCCAGCAGACTAGCGGGTTTTGGGCTCTCCTACAATGAGCAGTTCTTC. Translating it yields CASRLAGFGLSYNEQFF. The full variable domain, completed using reference TRBV28 and TRBJ2-1, is DVKVTQSSRYLVKRTGEKVFLECVQDMDHENMFWYRQDPGLGLRLIYFSYDVKMKEKGDIPEGYSVSREKKERFSLILESASTNQTSMYLCASRLAGFGLSYNEQFFGPGTRLTVL.

The gene calls are TRBV20-1 and TRBJ1-4, with D tentatively TRBD1 (5 bases). The CDR3 is made up of 13 amino acids. Germline V lookup: CDR1 DFQATT, CDR2 SNEGSKA (reference sequence). Trimming pared 3 bases from V and 3 bases from J, leaving 8 bases between. CDR3 amino acids: CSASQGPNEKLFF. CDR3 coding DNA: TGCAGTGCTAGCCAGGGTCCTAATGAAAAACTGTTTTTT.

The rearrangement links TRBV27 to TRBJ2-7; 13 bases fit TRBD2. J was trimmed by 7 bases and V by 3 bases; bases with no gene match: 15. CDR3 length: 18 amino acids. Germline V CDR1 and CDR2: MNHEY, SMNVEV (reference sequence). Here the CDR3 reads CASSFRALRTSGSFEQYF. The DNA for the CDR3 is TGTGCCAGCAGTTTCCGGGCCCTAAGGACTAGCGGGAGTTTTGAGCAGTACTTC.

This clonotype has at least ten counts. The chain carries TRBV7-8 and TRBJ2-3; possible D gene TRBD2, 6 bases. Germline V gene data show CDR1 as SGHVS and CDR2 as FQNEAQ. Trimming took 4 bases from V and 1 from J, leaving 18 bases between them. The CDR3 runs to 17 residues. CDR3 region: CASSSRTRGWGTDTQYF. As DNA, the CDR3 is TGTGCCAGCAGCTCACGCACGCGGGGATGGGGCACAGATACGCAGTATTTT.

This clonotype has a count of ten or more. The rearrangement uses TRBV6-4 and TRBJ2-2; D ambiguous. Germline lookup yields CDR1 MRHNA and CDR2 SNTAGT. This CDR3 region has 13 residues. V shed 2 bases and J shed 5 bases, with 6 bases lying between them. Here the CDR3 reads CASSDTYTGELFF. The CDR3 nucleotides are TGTGCCAGCAGTGACACTTATACCGGGGAGCTGTTTTTT.

The V and J genes are TRBV7-6 and TRBJ1-2; a weak D match, TRBD1 (5 bases). V was clipped by 5 bases and J by 2 bases, with 9 bases between them. In germline, CDR1 is SGHVS, CDR2 FNYEAQ. This CDR3 is 13 amino acids long. The CDR3 region is CASSPDTNYGYTF. CDR3 DNA: TGTGCCAGCAGCCCGGACACAAACTATGGCTACACCTTC. Full variable domain (missing parts from reference TRBV7-6 and TRBJ1-2): GAGVSQSPRYKVTKRGQDVALRCDPISGHVSLYWYRQALGQGPEFLTYFNYEAQQDKSGLPNDRFSAERPEGSISTLTIQRTEQRDSAMYRCASSPDTNYGYTFGSGTRLTVV.

This rearrangement joins TRBV4-2 to TRBJ2-7; 7 bases match TRBD2. The germline V gene encodes CDR1 LGHNA and CDR2 YNFKEQ. The CDR3 totals 15 residues. With V trimmed by 4 bases and J by 0 bases, 6 bases remained unmatched. The CDR3 region is CASSRDPGGSYEQYF. The CDR3 bases are TGTGCCAGCAGCCGAGATCCGGGAGGCTCCTACGAGCAGTACTTC.

This chain uses TRBV27 with TRBJ2-2; the match to TRBD1 covers 9 bases. Trimming cost V 5 bases and J 3 bases; bases outside gene matches: 7. CDR3 length: 16 amino acids. CDR1 and CDR2 from the germline V gene are MNHEY and SMNVEV (reference sequence). The CDR3 region has the DNA TGTGCCAGCAGTCCCCGGGACAGGGAGGACACCGGGGAGCTGTTTTTT. This translates into CASSPRDREDTGELFF.

There are many counts of this clonotype. The V call is TRBV7-9, the J call TRBJ2-1; TRBD2 matches 7 bases. The CDR3 covers 17 residues. The trim removed 4 bases at V and 6 bases at J, leaving 15 bases unmatched. Germline V lookup: CDR1 SEHNR, CDR2 FQNEAQ (reference sequence). The CDR3: CASSWTRGALRGNEQFF. DNA of the CDR3: TGTGCCAGCAGCTGGACTAGGGGCGCCCTCCGAGGCAATGAGCAGTTCTTC.

Of note for this clonotype: Given a much more abundant clone one base away, this may be a read error. The gene calls are TRBV29-1 and TRBJ2-3; 9 positions match TRBD2. CDR1 and CDR2 from the germline V gene are SQVTM and ANQGSEA. This CDR3 has 16 amino acids. The CDR3 bases are TGCGGCGTTGAGATCGCTTCTCCTAGCGGGGAAGATACGCAGTATTTT. Protein: CGVEIASPSGEDTQYF.

This clonotype showed up just a few times. This chain links TRBV7-9 with TRBJ1-4; 8 positions match TRBD1. The CDR3 totals 14 residues. The germline V gene has CDR1 SEHNR and CDR2 FQNEAQ (reference sequence). V dropped 2 bases and J dropped 7; count of bases not matched to a gene: 3. The CDR3 loop reads CASSLRTGSEKLFF. The CDR3 bases are TGTGCCAGCAGCTTAAGGACAGGGTCTGAAAAACTGTTTTTT.

The chain employs TRBV18 and TRBJ2-1, with D hard to call. Per germline, CDR1 KGHSH and CDR2 LQKENI. The V and J ends lost 2 bases and 4 bases respectively, with 6 bases between them. The CDR3 covers 13 residues. For the CDR3, the DNA is TGTGCCAGCTCACCATCCACTTACAATGAGCAGTTCTTC. This codes for CASSPSTYNEQFF.

This clonotype was counted a few times. The chain links TRBV28 to TRBJ2-5; 12 bases map to TRBD2. J was trimmed by 3 bases and V by 3 bases; bases with no gene match: 2. Germline CDR1 is MDHEN and CDR2 is SYDVKM. The CDR3 contains 15 residues. CDR3 nucleotides: TGTGCCAGCAGTTTTCTAGCGGGAGGGGAAGAGACCCAGTACTTC. Protein: CASSFLAGGEETQYF.

This clonotype came up a few times. The chain links TRBV5-1 to TRBJ2-1; 11 bases agree with TRBD2. Germline-derived CDR1 and CDR2 are SGHRS and YFSETQ. This CDR3 region has 14 residues. For the CDR3, the DNA is TGCGGTTATATAGCGGGGGGGAGCTACAATGAGCAGTTCTTC. Translation: CGYIAGGSYNEQFF.